These 26 T cell receptor beta chains were sequenced from one sample in a study of blood T cell repertoires in COVID-19 (dated by TCRdb to about 2020). The library was generated by the immunoSEQ multiplex PCR assay. The table comes from immuneACCESS by way of TCRdb, which keeps in-frame sequences with V and J called. Part of the clones is missing from these tables; in studies checked, under half for an unresolved V gene and the rest for unknown reasons. This sample is represented by 100,000 to 150,000 clones; about four fifths of them were singletons. The ten largest account for about 4% of the sample. The sample consisted of PBMCs or T cells enriched from blood (not recorded which). The receptor source for this set is a woman aged 30 to 39 who had recovered from COVID-19.

The table lists this clone with a count of one. The rearrangement uses TRBV6-6 and TRBJ2-3, with TRBD2 matching 10 bases. Germline lookup yields CDR1 MNHNY and CDR2 SVGAGI (reference sequence). The CDR3 has 16 amino acids. The CDR3 reads CATSQAGGEYTDTQYF. CDR3 bases: TGTGCTACGAGTCAAGCGGGAGGGGAATACACAGATACGCAGTATTTT.

In DNA form, the CDR3 reads TGCAGCGTTGCGGGCGGGAGCGGATCCTACGAGCAGTACTTC. It yields the protein CSVAGGSGSYEQYF. The genes are TRBV29-1 and TRBJ2-7, with TRBD2 matching 7 bases. Germline-derived CDR1 and CDR2 are SQVTM and ANQGSEA. The CDR3 totals 14 residues. The J segment lost 1 base and the V segment lost 4 bases, leaving 7 bases of the junction unmatched.

This clone was counted between two and nine times. DNA for the CDR3: TGTGCCTGGAGTGTACACAGCTCTGGAAACACCATATATTTT. The encoded protein is CAWSVHSSGNTIYF. This rearrangement joins TRBV30 to TRBJ1-3; D not resolved. The CDR3 consists of 14 residues. V dropped 0 bases and J dropped 0 bases, with 6 bases sitting between them. CDR1 is GTSNPN, CDR2 SVGIG, per germline (reference sequence).

The chain combines TRBV18 with TRBJ1-4; weak D call: TRBD1 (5 bases). V was clipped by 3 bases and J by 4 bases, with 12 bases between them. Looked up from germline, CDR1 is KGHSH and CDR2 is LQKENI. This CDR3 has 15 residues. CDR3 protein: CASSPTTVYNEKLFF. The CDR3 DNA reads as TGTGCCAGCTCACCGACGACAGTTTATAATGAAAAACTGTTTTTT.

The chain couples TRBV27 to TRBJ2-1, with unresolved D. From germline, CDR1 is MNHEY and CDR2 SMNVEV (reference sequence). The V gene lost 3 bases and the J gene lost 4 bases, with 4 bases spanning the gap. The CDR3 is 12 residues long. The CDR3 DNA reads TGTGCCAGCAGTTTCGGGTACAATGAGCAGTTCTTC. Translation: CASSFGYNEQFF.

This clone was found once. The chain links TRBV24-1 to TRBJ1-5, with no clear D. This CDR3 contains 15 residues. The germline V gene encodes CDR1 KGHDR and CDR2 SFDVKD. With 0 bases removed from V and 4 bases from J, the gap between germline ends came to 9 bases. CDR3 sequence (DNA): TGTGCCACCAGTGATTTGGAAAAACAGAATCAGCCCCAGCATTTT. Translation gives CATSDLEKQNQPQHF.

CDR3 bases: TGTGCCAGCAGCGAAACAGCCTTCAATCAGCCCCAGCATTTT. Its protein is CASSETAFNQPQHF. The rearrangement uses TRBV9 and TRBJ1-5; D is unresolved. This CDR3 region has 14 residues. CDR1 is SGDLS and CDR2 is YYNGEE in the germline V gene. With 3 bases removed from V and 3 bases from J, the gap between germline ends came to 10 bases.

The V gene is TRBV2, the J gene TRBJ2-2; D perhaps matches TRBD2 (5 bases). CDR1 is SNHLY and CDR2 is FYNNEI in the germline V gene. Trimming removed 6 bases at V and 0 bases at J, with 17 bases between. The CDR3 sequence is 17 residues long. As DNA, the CDR3 is TGTGCCAGCAGAGTACGGAGCGGCCTAGCGAACACCGGGGAGCTGTTTTTT. It yields the protein CASRVRSGLANTGELFF. Together with reference TRBV2 and TRBJ2-2, the CDR3 gives the full variable domain: EPEVTQTPSHQVTQMGQEVILRCVPISNHLYFYWYRQILGQKVEFLVSFYNNEISEKSEIFDDQFSVERPDGSNFTLKIRSTKLEDSAMYFCASRVRSGLANTGELFFGEGSRLTVL.

A few counts support this clone. The chain recombines TRBV14 with TRBJ1-4; D is perhaps TRBD1 (5 bases). Trimming removed 5 bases from V and 7 bases from J, with 14 bases in between. The germline CDR1 and CDR2 sequences are SGHDN and FVKESK. This CDR3 is 14 amino acids long. The CDR3 loop is CASSSLGVPEKLFF. CDR3 bases: TGTGCCAGCAGCTCCCTAGGGGTACCTGAAAAACTGTTTTTT. The whole variable domain, remainder taken from reference TRBV14 and TRBJ1-4, is EAGVTQFPSHSVIEKGQTVTLRCDPISGHDNLYWYRRVMGKEIKFLLHFVKESKQDESGMPNNRFLAERTGGTYSTLKVQPAELEDSGVYFCASSSLGVPEKLFFGSGTQLSVL.

This chain uses TRBV30 with TRBJ1-6; 7 bases line up with TRBD1. Germline lookup yields CDR1 GTSNPN and CDR2 SVGIG (reference sequence). This CDR3 has 16 residues. V was pared by 3 bases and J by 0 bases, with 5 bases of the junction left unmatched. For the CDR3, the DNA is TGTGCCTGGAGAGGGGGACAGCTCTCCTATAATTCACCCCTCCACTTT. Its translation is CAWRGGQLSYNSPLHF.

This chain connects TRBV7-2 to TRBJ2-1; possible D gene TRBD2, 7 bases. The CDR3 extends over 16 amino acids. Between the trimmed V and J ends, which lost 5 bases and 5 bases, there was a span of 19 bases. Germline V CDR1 and CDR2: SGHTA, FQGNSA. CDR3 nucleotide sequence: TGTGCCAGCAGCCCCGCGTTGGACAGCGGGAACAATGAGCAGTTCTTC. It specifies CASSPALDSGNNEQFF.

The chain uses TRBV7-9 and TRBJ2-7, with 7 positions matching TRBD1. Germline-derived CDR1 and CDR2 are SEHNR and FQNEAQ (reference sequence). The ends lost 1 base at V and 5 bases at J; junction bases unmatched: 8. The CDR3 has 15 residues. CDR3 region: CASSLGLGTEDEQYF. CDR3 bases: TGTGCCAGCAGCTTAGGATTAGGGACAGAAGACGAGCAGTACTTC.

The genes are TRBV11-3 and TRBJ1-1; the D is unclear. The V gene's germline CDR1 is SGHNT and CDR2 YENEEA. The CDR3 runs 13 residues. The V end was cut by 0 bases, the J end by 1 base, with 3 bases between. CDR3 coding DNA: TGTGCCAGCAGCTTAGATCAGAACACTGAAGCTTTCTTT. It encodes CASSLDQNTEAFF.

This chain uses TRBV7-2 with TRBJ1-2; D not resolved. CDR3 length: 15 amino acids. Germline CDR1 SGHTA, CDR2 FQGNSA. Trimming took off 7 bases at V and 8 bases at J, with 23 bases between the two ends. CDR3 amino acids: CASTSYLATGRGYTF. The CDR3 nucleotides are TGTGCCAGCACCTCTTATCTGGCCACCGGCAGGGGCTACACCTTC.

Only a few counts were recorded for this clone. Additional DNA sequences in this sample encode the identical CDR3. This chain joins TRBV5-1 and TRBJ2-2; 11 nucleotides line up with TRBD1. Per germline, CDR1 SGHRS and CDR2 YFSETQ. CDR3 size: 15 residues. V lost 2 bases, J lost 5 bases, and 2 bases stayed unmatched. CDR3 nucleotide sequence: TGCGCCAGCAGCTTAGGACAGGGGGCAACCGGGGAGCTGTTTTTT. Amino acid sequence: CASSLGQGATGELFF.

This chain links TRBV2 with TRBJ2-5; TRBD2 matches at 9 bases. V trimming: 4 bases; J trimming: 4 bases; junction bases outside the gene matches: 7. The CDR3 loop spans 15 amino acids. The germline V gene has CDR1 SNHLY and CDR2 FYNNEI. In DNA, the CDR3 is TGTGCCAGCAGTGCTGATAGCGGGAGCCGAGAGACCCAGTACTTC. Its translation: CASSADSGSRETQYF.

The V and J genes are TRBV19 and TRBJ2-7; 10 bases agree with TRBD1. This CDR3 is built from 15 residues. Trimming cost V 6 bases and J 6 bases; bases outside gene matches: 11. Germline V lookup: CDR1 LNHDA, CDR2 SQIVND (reference sequence). The CDR3 here is CASSTGQGILGEQYF. The CDR3 nucleotides are TGTGCCAGTAGCACGGGACAGGGGATATTGGGCGAGCAGTACTTC.

The chain employs TRBV2 and TRBJ2-7; 8 bases line up with TRBD2. The junction had 7 bases not matched to a gene; V was cut back by 6 bases and J by 0 bases. Germline values: CDR1 SNHLY, CDR2 FYNNEI. This CDR3 region has 15 residues. The CDR3 region has the DNA TGTGCCAGCAGCAAAGCGGGGGCGGGCTCCTACGAGCAGTACTTC. It translates to CASSKAGAGSYEQYF.

V is TRBV6-5 and J is TRBJ1-2; the D gene is possibly TRBD1 (6 bases). CDR3 size: 13 residues. Per germline, CDR1 MNHEY and CDR2 SVGAGI. The ends were cut back, 8 bases at V and 7 bases at J, with 17 bases in the middle. In DNA form, the CDR3 reads TGTGCCAGCTACCGAGGGGGAGTGCGTGGCTACACCTTC. This encodes CASYRGGVRGYTF.

The chain couples TRBV6-4 to TRBJ2-3; D remains ambiguous. Germline V gene lookup returns CDR1 MRHNA and CDR2 SNTAGT. The CDR3 is 15 amino acids. V was shortened by 3 bases and J by 0 bases, with 10 bases between the two germline ends. The CDR3 loop is CASSEWRSSTDTQYF. In nucleotides, the CDR3 is TGTGCCAGCAGTGAATGGCGGAGCAGCACAGATACGCAGTATTTT.

A single count supports this clone. The chain has TRBV7-2 and TRBJ2-5; D call uncertain. The CDR3 runs 13 residues. Trimming removed 1 base from V and 2 bases from J, with 5 bases in between. Germline CDR1 and CDR2: SGHTA and FQGNSA. The CDR3 DNA reads TGTGCCAGCAGCTTAGGGCCACAAGAGACCCAGTACTTC. Translation: CASSLGPQETQYF.

The table lists this clone with a few counts. J is TRBJ1-2 and V is TRBV7-2; a weak D match, TRBD1 (6 bases). Germline loops: CDR1 SGHTA, CDR2 FQGNSA. The CDR3 totals 16 residues. Between the trimmed V and J ends, which lost 4 bases and 5 bases, there was a span of 20 bases. In nucleotides, the CDR3 is TGTGCCAGCAGCTCATCCAGGGGTCCCACGGGATATGGCTACACCTTC. Its translation is CASSSSRGPTGYGYTF. Variable domain in full (rest from reference TRBV7-2 and TRBJ1-2): GAGVSQSPSNKVTEKGKDVELRCDPISGHTALYWYRQSLGQGLEFLIYFQGNSAPDKSGLPSDRFSAERTGGSVSTLTIQRTQQEDSAVYLCASSSSRGPTGYGYTFGSGTRLTVV.

V usage is TRBV7-2 and J usage is TRBJ2-7; 7 bases fit TRBD1. Germline V gene data show CDR1 as SGHTA and CDR2 as FQGNSA. Germline trimming cut 5 bases from V and 0 bases from J; bases unmatched to any gene: 7. This CDR3 region has 15 residues. The CDR3 DNA follows: TGTGCCAGCAGCGACCGGACAGGAAGCTCCTACGAGCAGTACTTC. Its protein is CASSDRTGSSYEQYF.

The chain is built from TRBV4-3 and TRBJ2-2, with 8 bases fitting TRBD2. The CDR3 totals 17 residues. Germline-derived CDR1 and CDR2 are LGHNA and YSLEER. J was trimmed by 3 bases and V by 0 bases; bases with no gene match: 6. CDR3 coding DNA: TGCGCCAGCAGCCAAGATAGTGGACTAGCCCACACCGGGGAGCTGTTTTTT. The encoded protein is CASSQDSGLAHTGELFF.

The chain recombines TRBV9 with TRBJ2-2; 13 bases are a match to TRBD2. With 3 bases clipped from V and 7 bases from J, the junction kept 3 bases outside the gene matches. Germline CDR1 SGDLS, CDR2 YYNGEE. This CDR3 comprises 15 residues. The CDR3 spells CASSDGLAGVGELFF. The CDR3 bases are TGTGCCAGCAGCGACGGACTAGCGGGAGTCGGGGAGCTGTTTTTT.

The CDR3 DNA reads as TGTGCCAGCAGCGGCACCGGGACAGGGCGTGAAAAACTGTTTTTT. Translating gives CASSGTGTGREKLFF. The gene calls are TRBV5-5 and TRBJ1-4; 9 bases map to TRBD1. The CDR3 loop spans 15 amino acids. Germline V gene sequence: CDR1 SGHKS, CDR2 YYEKEE (reference sequence). The ends lost 4 bases at V and 7 bases at J; junction bases unmatched: 8.